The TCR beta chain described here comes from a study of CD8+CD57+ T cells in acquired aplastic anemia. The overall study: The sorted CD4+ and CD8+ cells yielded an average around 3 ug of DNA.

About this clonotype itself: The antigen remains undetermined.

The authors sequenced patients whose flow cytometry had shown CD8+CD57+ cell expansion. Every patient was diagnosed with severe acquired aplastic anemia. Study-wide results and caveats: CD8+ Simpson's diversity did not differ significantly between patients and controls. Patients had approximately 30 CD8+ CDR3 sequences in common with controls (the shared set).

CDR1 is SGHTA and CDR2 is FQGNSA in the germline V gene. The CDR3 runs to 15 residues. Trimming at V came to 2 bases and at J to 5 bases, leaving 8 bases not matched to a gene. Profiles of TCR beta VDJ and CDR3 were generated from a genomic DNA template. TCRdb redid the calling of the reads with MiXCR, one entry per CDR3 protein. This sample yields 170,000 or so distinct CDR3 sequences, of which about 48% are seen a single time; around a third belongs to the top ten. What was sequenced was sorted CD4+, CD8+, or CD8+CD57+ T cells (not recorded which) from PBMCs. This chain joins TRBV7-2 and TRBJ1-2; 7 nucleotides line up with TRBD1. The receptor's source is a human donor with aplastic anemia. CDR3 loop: CASSLTGDWRYGYTF. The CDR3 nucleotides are TGTGCCAGCAGCTTAACAGGGGATTGGAGGTATGGCTACACCTTC.